These T cell receptor beta chains were read from a single sample in a study of CD8 T cells in Susac syndrome. One entry per CDR3 protein, called by TCRdb with MiXCR from the immunoSEQ multiplex PCR reads. This sample yields more than 55,000 distinct CDR3 sequences, of which 95% are seen a single time; 0.2% to 0.25% belongs to the top ten. The source material was CD8+ T cells from PBMCs. The receptors here all came from a human donor in good health. Both conserved end residues are part of each CDR3. The D gene is left open where the match is weak. A clone size is listed for some rows: how often the clone was seen (once, few, many), or a class if it is expanded.

TRBV5-6	-	TRBJ2-1	-	TGTGCCAGCAGCTTTGCGACCTACAATGAGCAGTTCTTC	CASSFATYNEQFF
TRBV4-1	-	TRBJ1-1	-	TGCGCCAGCAGCCAAGCAAGGTCAAGATGGAGGACTGAAGCTTTCTTT	CASSQARSRWRTEAFF
TRBV7-9	-	TRBJ1-5	once	TGTGCCAGCAGCTTGAATGAGGGTCAGCCCCAGCATTTT	CASSLNEGQPQHF
TRBV2	-	TRBJ2-6	-	TGTGCCAGCGTTTTGTGGGGGTCTGGGGCCAACGTCCTGACTTTC	CASVLWGSGANVLTF
TRBV28	TRBD2	TRBJ2-7	-	TGTGCCAGCAGTTTTGGGACTAGCGGGGGGGCCAGTAACGAGCAGTACTTC	CASSFGTSGGASNEQYF
TRBV23-1	-	TRBJ1-3	-	TGCGCCAGCAGTCAATCGATTGGAAACACCATATATTTT	CASSQSIGNTIYF
TRBV15	TRBD2	TRBJ2-5	-	TGTGCCACCAGCAGATCGGGGCCCGGGGGGGGAGGGAGAGAGACCCAGTACTTC	CATSRSGPGGGGRETQYF
TRBV30	-	TRBJ1-1	-	TGTGCCTGGAGTTACCCGGGGCAGTGGAACACTGAAGCTTTCTTT	CAWSYPGQWNTEAFF
TRBV6-2/TRBV6-3	-	TRBJ1-1	-	TGTGCCAGCAGTTACTATGGACAAGGTCGCGCTGAAGCTTTCTTT	CASSYYGQGRAEAFF
TRBV12-3/TRBV12-4	-	TRBJ1-2	-	TGTGCCAGCAGGGCCCCGGGACATCGCTTCTATGGCTACACCTTC	CASRAPGHRFYGYTF
TRBV5-1	-	TRBJ2-1	-	TGCGCCAGCAGCTTAGGGACCCAGGCCTACAATGAGCAGTTCTTC	CASSLGTQAYNEQFF
TRBV27	-	TRBJ2-2	-	TGTGCCAGCAGTACACAGAACACCGGGGAGCTGTTTTTT	CASSTQNTGELFF
TRBV14	-	TRBJ2-1	-	TGTGCCAGCAGCCGGACCCCATCCTACAATGAGCAGTTCTTC	CASSRTPSYNEQFF
TRBV7-3	TRBD1	TRBJ1-1	few	TGTGCCAGCAGCCCATCGACAGGGACTGAAGCTTTCTTT	CASSPSTGTEAFF
TRBV30	-	TRBJ1-3	-	TGTGCCTGGAGTGTCGACGGGGGCGGTGGAAACACCATATATTTT	CAWSVDGGGGNTIYF
TRBV5-1	-	TRBJ2-7	-	TGCGCCAGCAGCTCGATGTCTCGCTACGAGCAGTACTTC	CASSSMSRYEQYF
TRBV4-3	-	TRBJ1-5	-	TGCGCCAGCAGCCAAGAACAGGGTGCTCAGCCCCAGCATTTT	CASSQEQGAQPQHF
TRBV6-6	-	TRBJ2-1	-	TGTGCCAGCAGTTACTGGGAGCGTAAGAATGAGCAGTTCTTC	CASSYWERKNEQFF
TRBV2	-	TRBJ2-1	-	TGTGCCAGCAGTGAGGGGACTGGTACCTACAATGAGCAGTTCTTC	CASSEGTGTYNEQFF
TRBV6-5	-	TRBJ2-3	-	TGTGCCAGCAGCGCGACGGGGGGCGCGGGGGATACGCAGTATTTT	CASSATGGAGDTQYF
TRBV4-1	TRBD1	TRBJ2-1	few	TGCGCCAGCAGCCATCGGGACAGCTCCTACAATGAGCAGTTCTTC	CASSHRDSSYNEQFF
TRBV28	-	TRBJ2-7	-	TGTGCCAGCAGTTTATGGTCCCGAGGACCCTACGAGCAGTACTTC	CASSLWSRGPYEQYF
TRBV20-1	-	TRBJ2-7	-	TGCAGTGTCCAGTCAATAGCGGTGGACTACGAGCAGTACTTC	CSVQSIAVDYEQYF
TRBV27	TRBD2	TRBJ2-7	-	TGTGCCAGCATTAACCGTGGGGTGACTAGCGGGGGTCACTACGAGCAGTACTTC	CASINRGVTSGGHYEQYF
TRBV7-8	TRBD2	TRBJ2-3	-	TGTGCCAGCAGCTTAGGGGCGGGGGGCCCCAAGAACACAGATACGCAGTATTTT	CASSLGAGGPKNTDTQYF
TRBV6-2/TRBV6-3	-	TRBJ1-6	-	TGTGCCAGCAGTCCTCCAGGAAATTCACCCCTCCACTTT	CASSPPGNSPLHF
TRBV6-6	-	TRBJ2-7	-	TGTGCCAGCAGTTACTCGAAGGGGGATGAGCAGTACTTC	CASSYSKGDEQYF
TRBV30	-	TRBJ2-2	-	TGTGCCTGGAGTGAGGGGACCGGGGAGCTGTTTTTT	CAWSEGTGELFF
TRBV27	-	TRBJ2-5	-	TGTGCCAGCAGTTTATCCCTCCAAGAGACCCAGTACTTC	CASSLSLQETQYF
TRBV7-9	TRBD1	TRBJ2-5	-	TGTGCCAGCAGCACGGGACAGGGGCAAGAGACCCAGTACTTC	CASSTGQGQETQYF
TRBV14	-	TRBJ1-2	-	TGTGCCAGCAGCCCCTGGAGGAACTATGGCTACACCTTC	CASSPWRNYGYTF